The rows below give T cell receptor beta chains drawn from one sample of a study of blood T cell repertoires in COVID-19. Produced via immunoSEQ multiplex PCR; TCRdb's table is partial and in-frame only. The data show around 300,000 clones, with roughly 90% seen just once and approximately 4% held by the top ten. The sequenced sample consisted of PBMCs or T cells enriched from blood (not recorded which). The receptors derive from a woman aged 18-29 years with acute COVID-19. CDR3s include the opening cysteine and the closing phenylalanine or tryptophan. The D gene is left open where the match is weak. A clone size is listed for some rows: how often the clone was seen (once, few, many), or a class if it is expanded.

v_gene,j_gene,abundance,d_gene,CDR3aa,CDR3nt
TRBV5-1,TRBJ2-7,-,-,CASRRDYEQYF,TGCGCCAGCAGGAGGGACTACGAGCAGTACTTC
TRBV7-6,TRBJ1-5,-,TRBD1,CASSLTFGTGVNQPQHF,TGTGCCAGCAGCTTAACGTTCGGGACAGGGGTCAATCAGCCCCAGCATTTT
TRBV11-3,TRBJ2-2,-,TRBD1,CASSGTGGRTGELFF,TGTGCCAGCAGCGGGACAGGGGGCAGGACCGGGGAGCTGTTTTTT
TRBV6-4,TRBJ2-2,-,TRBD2,CASSIMSSGNTGELFF,TGTGCCAGCAGCATCATGTCTAGCGGTAACACCGGGGAGCTGTTTTTT
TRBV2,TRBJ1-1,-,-,CASSYRIQMNTEAFF,TGTGCCAGCAGTTACAGGATCCAAATGAACACTGAAGCTTTCTTT
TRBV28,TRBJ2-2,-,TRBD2,CASTSTSGRFNGELFF,TGTGCCAGCACTTCGACTAGCGGGAGGTTCAACGGGGAGCTGTTTTTT
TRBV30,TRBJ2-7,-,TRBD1,CAWSVGQAYEQYF,TGTGCCTGGAGTGTCGGACAGGCCTACGAGCAGTACTTC
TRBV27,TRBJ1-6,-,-,CASSFGLWNSPLHF,TGTGCCAGCAGTTTTGGCCTCTGGAATTCACCCCTCCACTTT
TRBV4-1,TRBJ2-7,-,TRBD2,CASSQARGGYEQYF,TGCGCCAGCAGCCAAGCGCGGGGGGGCTACGAGCAGTACTTC
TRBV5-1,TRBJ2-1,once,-,CASSLERSSYNEQFF,TGCGCCAGCAGCTTGGAACGGTCCTCCTACAATGAGCAGTTCTTC
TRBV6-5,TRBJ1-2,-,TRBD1,CASRETGSYGYTF,TGTGCCAGCAGAGAGACAGGGTCCTATGGCTACACCTTC
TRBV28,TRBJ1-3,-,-,CASSLDGHFSSGNTIYF,TGTGCCAGCAGTTTAGACGGACACTTTTCCTCTGGAAACACCATATATTTT
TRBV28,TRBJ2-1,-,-,CASSFPEGREYNEQFF,TGTGCCAGCAGTTTTCCGGAGGGTCGGGAGTACAATGAGCAGTTCTTC
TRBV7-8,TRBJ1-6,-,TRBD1,CASSPRDRGSPLHF,TGTGCCAGCAGCCCCCGGGACAGGGGGTCACCCCTCCACTTT
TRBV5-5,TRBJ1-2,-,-,CASSLAVSDYGYTF,TGTGCCAGCAGCTTGGCTGTGTCGGACTATGGCTACACCTTC
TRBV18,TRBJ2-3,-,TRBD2,CASSPWLAGSSTDTQYF,TGTGCCAGCTCACCGTGGCTAGCGGGATCTAGCACAGATACGCAGTATTTT
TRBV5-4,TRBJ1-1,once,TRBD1,CASSLGTGEAFF,TGTGCCAGCAGCTTGGGGACAGGGGAAGCTTTCTTT
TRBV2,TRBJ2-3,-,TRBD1,CASSGQGSTDTQYF,TGTGCCAGCAGTGGACAGGGGAGCACAGATACGCAGTATTTT
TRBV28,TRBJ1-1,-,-,CASSLATMNTEAFF,TGTGCCAGCAGTTTAGCTACCATGAACACTGAAGCTTTCTTT
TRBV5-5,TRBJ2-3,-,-,CASSPRQDTQYF,TGTGCCAGCAGCCCCAGACAGGATACGCAGTATTTT
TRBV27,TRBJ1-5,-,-,CANPNAGVQPQHF,TGTGCCAACCCTAACGCGGGTGTTCAGCCCCAGCATTTT
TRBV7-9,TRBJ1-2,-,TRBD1,CASSPPGQPYGYTF,TGTGCCAGCAGCCCCCCGGGACAGCCCTATGGCTACACCTTC